The text below deals with one T cell receptor beta chain. Its antigen is undetermined. This sample stems from a study of T cell responses to AZD1222 COVID-19 vaccine. General study findings and limits: Clonal diversity may have been underestimated in mostly white British donors.

The CDR3 is 12 amino acids. The V gene lost 3 bases and the J gene lost 8 bases, with 11 bases spanning the gap. Germline values: CDR1 SQVTM, CDR2 ANQGSEA. Assay: immunoSEQ multiplex PCR; the TCRdb copy retains only in-frame clones and omits some. Seen here are around 140,000 clones, about 92% observed once, and the top ten hold more than 10%. The TCR sequence derives from an adult who had recovered from COVID-19. The chain recombines TRBV29-1 with TRBJ2-1; the D gene is possibly TRBD2 (5 bases). Sequences were derived from peripheral blood, sampled after recovery from COVID-19. This chain's CDR3 is CSVDGLAHEQFF. The CDR3 region has the DNA TGCAGCGTTGATGGCCTAGCCCATGAGCAGTTCTTC.